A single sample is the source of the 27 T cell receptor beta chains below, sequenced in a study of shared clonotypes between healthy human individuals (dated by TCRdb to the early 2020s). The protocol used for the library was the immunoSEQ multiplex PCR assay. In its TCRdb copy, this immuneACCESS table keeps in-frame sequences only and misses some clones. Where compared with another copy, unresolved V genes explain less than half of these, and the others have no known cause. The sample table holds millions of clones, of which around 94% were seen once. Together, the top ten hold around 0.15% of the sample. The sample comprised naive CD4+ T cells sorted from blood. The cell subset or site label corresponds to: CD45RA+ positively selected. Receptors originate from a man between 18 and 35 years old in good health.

CDR3 nucleotide sequence: TGTGCCAGCAGTTCTCACCCGGGACAGGCTATTTATGGCTACACCTTC. The encoded protein is CASSSHPGQAIYGYTF. The J gene is TRBJ1-2, the V gene TRBV28, with TRBD1 identical over 8 bases. Germline V gene sequence: CDR1 MDHEN, CDR2 SYDVKM. The CDR3 has 16 amino acids. Trimming removed 4 bases from V and 5 bases from J; junction bases left unmatched: 12.

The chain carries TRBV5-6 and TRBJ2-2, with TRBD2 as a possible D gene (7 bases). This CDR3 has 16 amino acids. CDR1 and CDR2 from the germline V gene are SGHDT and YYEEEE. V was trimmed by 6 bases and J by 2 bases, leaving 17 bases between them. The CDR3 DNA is TGTGCCAGCACCCTCGTAGGGGGGGCTAACACCGGGGAGCTGTTTTTT. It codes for CASTLVGGANTGELFF.

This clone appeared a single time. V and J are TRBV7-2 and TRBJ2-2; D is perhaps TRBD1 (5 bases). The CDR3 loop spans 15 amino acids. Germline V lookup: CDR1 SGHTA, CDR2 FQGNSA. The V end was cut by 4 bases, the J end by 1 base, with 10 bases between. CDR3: CASSWAQGNTGELFF. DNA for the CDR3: TGTGCCAGCAGCTGGGCCCAGGGGAACACCGGGGAGCTGTTTTTT.

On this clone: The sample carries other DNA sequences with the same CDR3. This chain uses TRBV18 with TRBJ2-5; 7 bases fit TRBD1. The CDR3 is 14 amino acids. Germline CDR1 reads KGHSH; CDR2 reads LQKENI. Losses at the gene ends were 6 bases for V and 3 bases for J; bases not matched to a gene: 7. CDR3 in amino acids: CASSLGTVKETQYF. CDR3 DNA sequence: TGTGCCAGCTCCCTAGGGACAGTAAAAGAGACCCAGTACTTC.

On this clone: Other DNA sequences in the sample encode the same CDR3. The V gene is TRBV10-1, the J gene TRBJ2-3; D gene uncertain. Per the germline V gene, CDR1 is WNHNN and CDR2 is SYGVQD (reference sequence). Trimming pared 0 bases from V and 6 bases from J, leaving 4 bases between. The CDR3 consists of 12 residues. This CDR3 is CASSESRDTQYF. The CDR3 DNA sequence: TGCGCCAGCAGTGAGTCAAGGGATACGCAGTATTTT.

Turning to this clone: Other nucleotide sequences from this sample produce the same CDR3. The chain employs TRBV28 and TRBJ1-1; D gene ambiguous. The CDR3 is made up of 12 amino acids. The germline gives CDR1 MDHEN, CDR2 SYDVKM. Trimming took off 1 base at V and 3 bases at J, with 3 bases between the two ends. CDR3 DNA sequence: TGTGCCAGCAGTTTATCTTACACTGAAGCTTTCTTT. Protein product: CASSLSYTEAFF.

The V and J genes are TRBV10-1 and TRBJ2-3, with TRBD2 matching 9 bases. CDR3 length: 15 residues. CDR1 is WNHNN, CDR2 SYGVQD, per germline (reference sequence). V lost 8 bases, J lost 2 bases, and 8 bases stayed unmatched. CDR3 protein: CASGGEREDTDTQYF. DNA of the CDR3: TGCGCCAGCGGGGGGGAGCGGGAGGACACAGATACGCAGTATTTT.

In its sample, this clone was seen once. The CDR3 nucleotides are TGCGCCAGCAGCTGGGCTTGGGGCGGGGGATCCGAGCAGTACTTC. Translation gives CASSWAWGGGSEQYF. The chain recombines TRBV5-1 with TRBJ2-7, with 7 bases lining up with TRBD2. Germline assignment: CDR1 SGHRS and CDR2 YFSETQ. This CDR3 contains 15 residues. Trimming removed 3 bases from V and 6 bases from J; junction bases left unmatched: 12.

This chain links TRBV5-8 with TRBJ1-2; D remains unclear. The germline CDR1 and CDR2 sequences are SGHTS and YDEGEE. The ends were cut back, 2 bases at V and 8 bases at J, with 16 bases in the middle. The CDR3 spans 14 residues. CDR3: CASSFSIGTVGYTF. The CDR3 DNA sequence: TGTGCCAGCAGCTTTTCTATAGGTACGGTGGGCTACACCTTC.

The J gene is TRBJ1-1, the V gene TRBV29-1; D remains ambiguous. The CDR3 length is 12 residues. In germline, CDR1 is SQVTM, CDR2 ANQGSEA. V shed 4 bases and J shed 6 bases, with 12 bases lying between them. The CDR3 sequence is CSVGPEWPEAFF. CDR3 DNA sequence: TGCAGCGTTGGCCCTGAGTGGCCTGAAGCTTTCTTT.

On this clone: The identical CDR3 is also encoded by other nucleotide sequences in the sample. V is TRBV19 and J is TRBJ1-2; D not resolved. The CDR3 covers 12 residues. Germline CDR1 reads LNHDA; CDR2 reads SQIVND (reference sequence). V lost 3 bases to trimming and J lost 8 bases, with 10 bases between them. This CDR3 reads CASSIGEVGYTF. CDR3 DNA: TGTGCCAGTAGTATTGGCGAGGTCGGCTACACCTTC.

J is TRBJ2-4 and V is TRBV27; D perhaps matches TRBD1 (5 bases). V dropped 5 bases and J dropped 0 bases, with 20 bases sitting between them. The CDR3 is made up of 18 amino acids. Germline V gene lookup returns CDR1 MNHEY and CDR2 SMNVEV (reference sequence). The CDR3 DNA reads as TGTGCCAGCAGTCCCCTGCCAGGGATTCTTCTAGCCAAAAACATTCAGTACTTC. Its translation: CASSPLPGILLAKNIQYF.

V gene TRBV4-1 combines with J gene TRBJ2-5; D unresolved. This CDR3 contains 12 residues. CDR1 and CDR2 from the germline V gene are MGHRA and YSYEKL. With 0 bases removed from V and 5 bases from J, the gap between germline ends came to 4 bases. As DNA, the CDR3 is TGCGCCAGCAGCCAAGAAACGGAGACCCAGTACTTC. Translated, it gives CASSQETETQYF.

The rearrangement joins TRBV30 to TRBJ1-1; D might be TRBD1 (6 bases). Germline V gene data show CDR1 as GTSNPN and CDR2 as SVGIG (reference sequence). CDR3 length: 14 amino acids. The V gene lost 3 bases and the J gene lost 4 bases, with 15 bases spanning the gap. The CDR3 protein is CAWSSFTGSTEAFF. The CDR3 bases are TGTGCCTGGAGCTCATTTACAGGGAGCACTGAAGCTTTCTTT.

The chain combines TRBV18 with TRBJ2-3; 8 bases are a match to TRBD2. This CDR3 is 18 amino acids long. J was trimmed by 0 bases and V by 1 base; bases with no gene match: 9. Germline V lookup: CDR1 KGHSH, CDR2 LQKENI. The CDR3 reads CASSPLPGGAVSTDTQYF. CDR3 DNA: TGTGCCAGCTCACCACTACCGGGGGGGGCCGTGAGCACAGATACGCAGTATTTT. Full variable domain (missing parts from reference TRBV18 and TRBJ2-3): NAGVMQNPRHLVRRRGQEARLRCSPMKGHSHVYWYRQLPEEGLKFMVYLQKENIIDESGMPKERFSAEFPKEGPSILRIQQVVRGDSAAYFCASSPLPGGAVSTDTQYFGPGTRLTVL.

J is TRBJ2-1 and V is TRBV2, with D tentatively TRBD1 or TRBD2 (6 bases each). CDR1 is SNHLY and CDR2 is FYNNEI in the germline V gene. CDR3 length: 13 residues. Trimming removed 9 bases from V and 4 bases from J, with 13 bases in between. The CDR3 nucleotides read TGTGCCAGTAACAGGGAGGAGTACAATGAGCAGTTCTTC. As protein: CASNREEYNEQFF.

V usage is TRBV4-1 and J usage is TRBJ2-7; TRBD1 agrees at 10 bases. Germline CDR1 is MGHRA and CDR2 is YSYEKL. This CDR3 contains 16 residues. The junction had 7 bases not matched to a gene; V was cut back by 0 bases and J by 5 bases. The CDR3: CASSQDPGQGRDEQYF. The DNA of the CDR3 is TGCGCCAGCAGCCAAGATCCGGGACAGGGGCGAGACGAGCAGTACTTC.

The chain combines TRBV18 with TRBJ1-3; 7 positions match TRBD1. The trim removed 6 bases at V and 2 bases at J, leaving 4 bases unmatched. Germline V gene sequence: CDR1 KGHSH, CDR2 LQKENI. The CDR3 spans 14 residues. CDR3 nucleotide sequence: TGTGCCAGCTCGACGGGACAGCCTGGAAACACCATATATTTT. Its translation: CASSTGQPGNTIYF.

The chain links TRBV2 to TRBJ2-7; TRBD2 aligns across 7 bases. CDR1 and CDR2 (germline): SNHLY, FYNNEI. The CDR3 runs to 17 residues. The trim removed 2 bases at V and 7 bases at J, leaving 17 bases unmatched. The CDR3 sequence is CASSEPPEGGPSGEQYF. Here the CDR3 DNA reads TGTGCCAGCAGTGAACCCCCCGAGGGAGGGCCGAGCGGTGAGCAGTACTTC.

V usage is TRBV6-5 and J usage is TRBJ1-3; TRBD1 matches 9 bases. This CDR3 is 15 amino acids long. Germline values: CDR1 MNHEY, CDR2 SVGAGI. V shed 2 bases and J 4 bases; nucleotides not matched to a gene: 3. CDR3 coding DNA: TGTGCCAGCAGTTACCGAGGGACAGGGGGAAACACCATATATTTT. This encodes CASSYRGTGGNTIYF.

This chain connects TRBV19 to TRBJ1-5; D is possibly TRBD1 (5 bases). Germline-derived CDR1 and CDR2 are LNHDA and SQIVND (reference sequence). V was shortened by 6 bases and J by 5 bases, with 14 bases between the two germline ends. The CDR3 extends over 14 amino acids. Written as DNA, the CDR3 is TGTGCCAGTAGCTGGGGGGGGAGGGATCAGCCCCAGCATTTT. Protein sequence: CASSWGGRDQPQHF.

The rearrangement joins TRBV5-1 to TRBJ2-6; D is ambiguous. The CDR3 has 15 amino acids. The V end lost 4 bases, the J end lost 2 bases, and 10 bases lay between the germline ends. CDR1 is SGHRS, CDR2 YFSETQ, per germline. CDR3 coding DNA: TGCGCCAGCAGCCCGCAGACCACTGGGGCCAACGTCCTGACTTTC. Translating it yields CASSPQTTGANVLTF.

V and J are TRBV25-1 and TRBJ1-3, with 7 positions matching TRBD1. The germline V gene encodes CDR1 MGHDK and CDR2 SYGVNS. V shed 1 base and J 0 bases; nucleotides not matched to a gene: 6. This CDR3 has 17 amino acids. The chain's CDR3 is CASSESTGSLSGNTIYF. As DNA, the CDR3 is TGTGCCAGCAGTGAATCGACAGGGTCCCTCTCTGGAAACACCATATATTTT.

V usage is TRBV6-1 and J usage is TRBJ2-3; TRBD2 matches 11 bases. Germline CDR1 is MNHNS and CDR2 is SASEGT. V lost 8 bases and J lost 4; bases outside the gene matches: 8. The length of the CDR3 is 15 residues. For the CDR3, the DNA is TGTGCCAGCTTGATAGCGGGGGGGATCTCAGATACGCAGTATTTT. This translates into CASLIAGGISDTQYF.

DNA for the CDR3: TGTGCCATCAGTGATCCCCCAGGGACCATCAACTATGGCTACACCTTC. Residues: CAISDPPGTINYGYTF. The V and J genes are TRBV10-3 and TRBJ1-2, with TRBD1 as a possible D gene (5 bases). V lost 3 bases, J lost 2 bases, and 16 bases lay in between. The CDR3 spans 16 residues. CDR1 is ENHRY, CDR2 SYGVKD, per germline.

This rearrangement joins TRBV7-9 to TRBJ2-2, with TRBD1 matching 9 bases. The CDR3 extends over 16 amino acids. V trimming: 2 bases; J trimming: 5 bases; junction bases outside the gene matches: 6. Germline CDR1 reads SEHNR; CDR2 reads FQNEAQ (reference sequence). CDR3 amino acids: CASSLSRQGVTGELFF. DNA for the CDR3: TGTGCCAGCAGCTTAAGCCGACAGGGGGTAACCGGGGAGCTGTTTTTT. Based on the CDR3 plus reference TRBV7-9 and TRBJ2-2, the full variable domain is DTGVSQNPRHKITKRGQNVTFRCDPISEHNRLYWYRQTLGQGPEFLTYFQNEAQLEKSRLLSDRFSAERPKGSFSTLEIQRTEQGDSAMYLCASSLSRQGVTGELFFGEGSRLTVL.

The CDR3 DNA follows: TGTGCCATCAGTGAGTCGTGGGGTAGCTCCTATAATTCACCCCTCCACTTT. Protein: CAISESWGSSYNSPLHF. The rearrangement uses TRBV10-3 and TRBJ1-6; the D is unclear. Trimming shortened V by 0 bases and J by 0 bases, and 9 bases separated the two germline ends. This CDR3 comprises 17 residues. Per the germline V gene, CDR1 is ENHRY and CDR2 is SYGVKD.